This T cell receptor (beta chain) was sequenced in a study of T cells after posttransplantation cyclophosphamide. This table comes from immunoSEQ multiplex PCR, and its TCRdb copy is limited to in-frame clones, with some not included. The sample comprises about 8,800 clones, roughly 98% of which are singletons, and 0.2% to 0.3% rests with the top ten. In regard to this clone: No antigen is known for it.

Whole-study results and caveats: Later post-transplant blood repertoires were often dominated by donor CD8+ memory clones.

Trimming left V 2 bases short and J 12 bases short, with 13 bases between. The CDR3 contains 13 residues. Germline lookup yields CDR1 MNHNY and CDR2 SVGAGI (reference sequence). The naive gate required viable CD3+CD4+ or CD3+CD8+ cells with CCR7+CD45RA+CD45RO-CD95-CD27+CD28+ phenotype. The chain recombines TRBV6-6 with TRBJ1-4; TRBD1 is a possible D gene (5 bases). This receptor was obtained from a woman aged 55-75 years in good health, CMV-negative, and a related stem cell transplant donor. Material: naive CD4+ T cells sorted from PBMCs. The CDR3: CASSYGSGGELFF. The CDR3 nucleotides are TGTGCCAGCAGTTACGGTTCCGGGGGGGAACTGTTTTTT.